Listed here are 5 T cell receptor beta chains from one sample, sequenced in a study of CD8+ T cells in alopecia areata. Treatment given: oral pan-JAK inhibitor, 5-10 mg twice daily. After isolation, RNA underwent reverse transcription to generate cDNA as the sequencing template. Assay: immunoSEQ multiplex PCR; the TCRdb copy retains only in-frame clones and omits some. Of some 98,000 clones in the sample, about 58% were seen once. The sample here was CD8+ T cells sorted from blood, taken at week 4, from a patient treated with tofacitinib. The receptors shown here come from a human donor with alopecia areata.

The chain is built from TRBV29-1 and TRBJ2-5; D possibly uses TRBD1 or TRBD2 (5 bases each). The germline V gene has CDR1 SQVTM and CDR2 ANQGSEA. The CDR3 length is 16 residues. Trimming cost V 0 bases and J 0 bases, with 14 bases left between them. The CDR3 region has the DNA TGCAGCGTTGAAGATCGGGACGCGTGGTACCAAGAGACCCAGTACTTC. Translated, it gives CSVEDRDAWYQETQYF.

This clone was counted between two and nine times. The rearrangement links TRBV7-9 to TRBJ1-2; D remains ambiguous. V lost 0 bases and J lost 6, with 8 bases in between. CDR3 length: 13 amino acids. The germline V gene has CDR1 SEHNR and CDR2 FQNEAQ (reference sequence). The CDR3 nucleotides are TGTGCCAGCAGCTTAGCCCGGTTGAATGGCTACACCTTC. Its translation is CASSLARLNGYTF. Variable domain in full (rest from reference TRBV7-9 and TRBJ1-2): DTGVSQNPRHKITKRGQNVTFRCDPISEHNRLYWYRQTLGQGPEFLTYFQNEAQLEKSRLLSDRFSAERPKGSFSTLEIQRTEQGDSAMYLCASSLARLNGYTFGSGTRLTVV.

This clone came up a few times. The CDR3 region is CASSVAPGGSNYGYTF. DNA for the CDR3: TGTGCCAGCAGCGTAGCCCCCGGGGGCAGTAACTATGGCTACACCTTC. The chain recombines TRBV9 with TRBJ1-2; TRBD1 is a possible D gene (6 bases). Germline V gene lookup returns CDR1 SGDLS and CDR2 YYNGEE. V was clipped by 0 bases and J by 1 base, with 13 bases between them. The CDR3 is 16 residues long.

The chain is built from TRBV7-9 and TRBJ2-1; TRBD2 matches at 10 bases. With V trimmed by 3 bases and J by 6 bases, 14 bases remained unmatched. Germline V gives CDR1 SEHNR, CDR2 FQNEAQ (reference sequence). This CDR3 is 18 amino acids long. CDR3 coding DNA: TGTGCCAGCAGCTTTCTCTCCCCCCCTAGCGGGAGCAGCAATGAGCAGTTCTTC. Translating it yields CASSFLSPPSGSSNEQFF.

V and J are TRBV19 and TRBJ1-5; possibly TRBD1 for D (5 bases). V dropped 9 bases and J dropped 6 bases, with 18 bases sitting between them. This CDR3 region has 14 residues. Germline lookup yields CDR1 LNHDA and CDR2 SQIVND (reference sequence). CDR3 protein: CASDRISGGQPQHF. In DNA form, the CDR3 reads TGTGCCAGCGACAGAATCTCTGGGGGTCAGCCCCAGCATTTT.